This TCR beta chain was identified in a study of blood T cell repertoires in COVID-19. Study context: The study drew acute and convalescent COVID-19 samples from the United States, Italy and Spain.

The CDR3 covers 15 residues. Germline V gene data show CDR1 as MNHEY and CDR2 as SVGAGI. Trimming cost V 5 bases and J 0 bases, with 11 bases left between them. Generated by immunoSEQ multiplex PCR, the TCRdb table keeps only in-frame clones and is missing some. The sample contains approximately 330,000 clones, around 87% of which appear only once. The TCR originated in a woman aged 45-65 years with active or convalescent COVID-19. The chain employs TRBV6-5 and TRBJ2-1; no reliable D call. The specimen sequenced was peripheral blood. The CDR3 loop reads CASSISSGSYNEQFF. The CDR3 DNA follows: TGTGCCAGCAGTATATCCTCGGGCTCCTACAATGAGCAGTTCTTC.